The entry below gives a single T cell receptor beta chain sequence along with its context. This record comes from a study of T-cell memory formation after mild COVID-19. The authors produced TCR alpha and TCR beta cDNA libraries with sample barcodes and UMIs by 5'RACE using constant-segment primers. A single record per CDR3 protein comes from TCRdb applying MiXCR to the 5' RACE reads. Of 580,000 or so distinct CDR3 sequences in the sample, 15% to 20% were seen once. The germline gives CDR1 DFQATT, CDR2 SNEGSKA (reference sequence). The CDR3 has 13 amino acids. Trimming removed 5 bases from V and 3 bases from J, with 11 bases in between.

The sequenced sample was PBMCs or a T cell subset sorted from them (not recorded which). The rearrangement uses TRBV20-1 and TRBJ2-1, with D uncertain. The TCR sequence derives from an adult woman who had mild COVID-19 (a few samples of this study predate the infection). Cell type and time point are not known. The CDR3 sequence: CSALRAGYNEQFF. The CDR3 nucleotides are TGCAGTGCTCTTCGGGCCGGCTACAATGAGCAGTTCTTC.